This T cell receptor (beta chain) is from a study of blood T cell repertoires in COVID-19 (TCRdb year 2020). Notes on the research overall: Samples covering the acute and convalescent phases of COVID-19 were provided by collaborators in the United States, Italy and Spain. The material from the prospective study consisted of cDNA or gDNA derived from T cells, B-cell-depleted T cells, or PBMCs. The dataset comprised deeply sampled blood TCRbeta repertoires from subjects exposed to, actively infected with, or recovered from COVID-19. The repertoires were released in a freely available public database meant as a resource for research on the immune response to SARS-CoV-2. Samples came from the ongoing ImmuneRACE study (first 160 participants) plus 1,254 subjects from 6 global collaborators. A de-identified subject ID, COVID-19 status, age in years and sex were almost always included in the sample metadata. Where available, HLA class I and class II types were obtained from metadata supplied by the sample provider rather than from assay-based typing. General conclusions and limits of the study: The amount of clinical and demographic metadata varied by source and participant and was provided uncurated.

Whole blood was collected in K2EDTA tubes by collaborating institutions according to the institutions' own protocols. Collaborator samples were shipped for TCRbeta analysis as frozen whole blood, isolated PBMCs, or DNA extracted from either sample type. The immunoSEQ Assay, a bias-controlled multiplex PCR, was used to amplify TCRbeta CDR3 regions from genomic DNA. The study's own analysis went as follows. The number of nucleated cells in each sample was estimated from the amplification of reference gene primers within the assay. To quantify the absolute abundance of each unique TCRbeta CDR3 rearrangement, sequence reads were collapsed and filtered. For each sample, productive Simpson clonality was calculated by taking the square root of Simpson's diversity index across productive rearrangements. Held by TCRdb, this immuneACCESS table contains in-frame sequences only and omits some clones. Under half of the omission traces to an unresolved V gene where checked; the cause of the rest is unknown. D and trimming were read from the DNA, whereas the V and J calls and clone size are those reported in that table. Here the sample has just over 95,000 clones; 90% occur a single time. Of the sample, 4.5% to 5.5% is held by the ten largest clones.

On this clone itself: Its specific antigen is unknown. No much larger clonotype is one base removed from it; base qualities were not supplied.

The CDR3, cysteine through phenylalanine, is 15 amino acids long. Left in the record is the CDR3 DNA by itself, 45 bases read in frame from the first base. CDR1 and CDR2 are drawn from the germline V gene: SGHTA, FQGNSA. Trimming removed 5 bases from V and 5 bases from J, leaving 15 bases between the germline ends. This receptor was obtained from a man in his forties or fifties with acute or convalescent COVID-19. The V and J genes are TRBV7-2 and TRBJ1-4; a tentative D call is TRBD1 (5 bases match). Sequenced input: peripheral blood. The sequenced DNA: TGTGCCAGCAGCCCAGTGACAGCTGGGAATGAAAAACTGTTTTTT. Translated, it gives CASSPVTAGNEKLFF.